Sequencing of this T cell receptor (beta chain) was carried out in a study of T cells after posttransplantation cyclophosphamide. Study-level results: Donor CD8+ memory clones often dominated recipient blood repertoires at later times. Skin or GI-infiltrating T cells shared few TRB sequences with blood. Recipient CMV seropositivity and CMV reactivation strongly tracked TRB clonality.

The protocol was immunoSEQ multiplex PCR, while the TCRdb copy is restricted to in-frame clones and leaves out a portion. This sample has some 1,900 clones, with approximately 94% found just once. This CDR3 region has 18 residues. V lost 5 bases to trimming and J lost 0 bases, with 22 bases between them. In germline, CDR1 is MNHEY, CDR2 SMNVEV (reference sequence). As for this clone: Its antigen is undetermined.

The genes are TRBV27 and TRBJ1-1, with D possibly TRBD1 on 6 matching bases. The receptor comes from a woman aged 50 to 60 in good health and a related stem cell transplant donor. The sequenced sample was CD4+ T cells sorted from bone marrow. CDR3 DNA: TGTGCCAGCAGTACGTGGACAGAGTCCGAGGGGTTGAACACTGAAGCTTTCTTT. Its translation: CASSTWTESEGLNTEAFF.